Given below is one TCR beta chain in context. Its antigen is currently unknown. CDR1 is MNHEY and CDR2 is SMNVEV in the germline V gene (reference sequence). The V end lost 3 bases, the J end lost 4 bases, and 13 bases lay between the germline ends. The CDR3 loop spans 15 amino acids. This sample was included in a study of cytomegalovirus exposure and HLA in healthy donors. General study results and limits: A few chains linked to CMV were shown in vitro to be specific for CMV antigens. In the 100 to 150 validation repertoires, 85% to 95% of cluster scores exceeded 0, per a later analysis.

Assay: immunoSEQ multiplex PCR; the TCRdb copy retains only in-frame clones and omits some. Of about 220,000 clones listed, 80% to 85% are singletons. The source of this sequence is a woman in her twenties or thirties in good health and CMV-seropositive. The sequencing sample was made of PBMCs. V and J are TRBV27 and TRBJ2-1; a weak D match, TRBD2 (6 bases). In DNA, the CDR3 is TGTGCCAGCAGTTTTGGGAGGACACAATACAATGAGCAGTTCTTC. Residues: CASSFGRTQYNEQFF.